This T cell receptor (beta chain) was recorded in a study of T-cell memory formation after mild COVID-19. In the study overall: Largely, TCR clusters stayed within a single donor.

This clonotype was seen only a few times. Its specificity is not known. One entry per CDR3 protein results from TCRdb running MiXCR on the 5' RACE reads. The sample yields under 300,000 distinct CDR3 sequences, under 20% seen once. General study findings and limits: Memory from before infection featured some responding clones, which suggests cross-reactive memory joined.

Germline lookup yields CDR1 DFQATT and CDR2 SNEGSKA (reference sequence). The V and J ends lost 1 base and 7 bases, in that order; junction bases with no gene match: 4. The CDR3 length is 15 residues. The sequence was obtained from a young man who had mild COVID-19 (a few samples of this study predate the infection). Cell type and time point are not known. The sequenced sample consisted of PBMCs or a T cell subset sorted from them (not recorded which). The chain has TRBV20-1 and TRBJ1-6; 10 bases match TRBD1. This CDR3 is CSARVRTGGNSPLHF. CDR3 DNA sequence: TGCAGTGCTAGAGTTCGGACAGGGGGGAATTCACCCCTCCACTTT.